These T cell receptor beta chains were read from a single sample in a study of control samples from healthy donors and cancer patients. TCRdb's table, derived via immunoSEQ multiplex PCR, lists solely in-frame clones and lacks some. The repertoire holds about 90,000 clones, just over 90% seen once, with about 1.5% in the top ten. The sequencing sample was made of blood. The receptor set was obtained from a woman in her 30s in good health. CDR3s leave out the opening cysteine and the closing phenylalanine or tryptophan. Each record gives: V gene, J gene, clone size, D gene, CDR3 protein. D genes are given only for firm matches. Expanded clones are given a class, and other clones once, few, many or no size at all.

>TRBV11-3|TRBJ1-1|-|-
ASSPGDMNTEAF
>TRBV27|TRBJ2-1|-|TRBD2
ASSFTSGSGNEQF
>TRBV2|TRBJ2-3|once|-
ASELRDGTDTQY
>TRBV7-9|TRBJ1-6|-|-
ASSSRDMQGSPLH
>TRBV30|TRBJ1-6|-|TRBD1
AWSVRDRENSPLH
>TRBV5-4|TRBJ2-1|-|TRBD2
ASSLGGLAGYNEQF
>TRBV11-2|TRBJ1-2|-|-
ASSLVPGDHYGYT
>TRBV6-5|TRBJ2-3|-|-
ATKRNTQY
>TRBV20-1|TRBJ2-7|-|TRBD1
SASPGTGFSSEQY
>TRBV29-1|TRBJ1-2|-|-
SVDHVTGYT
>TRBV27|TRBJ1-6|-|TRBD1
ASKTGVGSPLH
>TRBV6-5|TRBJ2-5|-|TRBD1
ASSYGTAQETQY
>TRBV28|TRBJ2-3|once|-
ASKLGTDTQY
>TRBV24-1|TRBJ1-4|-|TRBD1
ATSDPGTGEEEKLF
>TRBV4-1|TRBJ2-7|-|-
ASSQEAPRGYYEQY
>TRBV28|TRBJ2-7|-|TRBD1
ASDSGDRASYEQY
>TRBV10-3|TRBJ1-1|-|-
AISDNKAVEAF
>TRBV10-1|TRBJ2-2|few|-
ASSEGSANTGELF
>TRBV3-1/TRBV3-2|TRBJ1-5|-|-
ASSQDHPPAGQPQH
>TRBV29-1|TRBJ1-4|-|-
SVGGRANEKLF
>TRBV5-5|TRBJ2-2|-|TRBD2
ASSQDASGRANTGELF
>TRBV28|TRBJ1-6|once|-
ASSLYEVRDSPLH
>TRBV28|TRBJ1-2|-|-
ASQLGGGYGYT
>TRBV15|TRBJ2-6|once|-
ATSHDTGSGANVLT
>TRBV9|TRBJ1-1|-|-
ASSVGDGNTEAF
>TRBV3-1/TRBV3-2|TRBJ2-5|-|TRBD2
ASSQVASGGPYQETQY
>TRBV30|TRBJ1-2|-|TRBD1
AWSRTGVYGYT
>TRBV6-5|TRBJ1-5|-|-
ASSYSYEQPQH
>TRBV7-8|TRBJ1-1|few|-
ASRRGSNTEAF
>TRBV6-5|TRBJ1-5|-|-
ASRRQTDQPQH
>TRBV2|TRBJ1-3|-|-
ASKLQAGPGNTIY
>TRBV24-1|TRBJ2-1|-|TRBD1
ATSDLPGQGYNEQF
>TRBV7-9|TRBJ2-3|-|-
ASSFDRSDTQY
>TRBV9|TRBJ1-3|-|-
ASSAGSTGNTIY
>TRBV5-1|TRBJ1-4|-|-
ASSLGGSEEKLF
>TRBV10-1|TRBJ1-6|once|-
ASSRGKYSPLH
>TRBV2|TRBJ1-1|-|-
ASSEKRRNTEAF
>TRBV7-8|TRBJ2-1|-|TRBD1
ASSLDRDRGISYNEQF
>TRBV5-1|TRBJ2-3|-|TRBD1
ASSVRDRGLSTDTQY
>TRBV2|TRBJ1-2|-|-
ASSVGSLRVHGYT
>TRBV10-3|TRBJ1-2|-|-
AISEYQTGGLQYGYT
>TRBV6-2/TRBV6-3|TRBJ2-2|-|TRBD1
ASSQTGGGTGELF
>TRBV19|TRBJ1-3|-|-
ASSLGTSGNTIY
>TRBV5-1|TRBJ1-1|-|-
ASSLSPGTEEAF